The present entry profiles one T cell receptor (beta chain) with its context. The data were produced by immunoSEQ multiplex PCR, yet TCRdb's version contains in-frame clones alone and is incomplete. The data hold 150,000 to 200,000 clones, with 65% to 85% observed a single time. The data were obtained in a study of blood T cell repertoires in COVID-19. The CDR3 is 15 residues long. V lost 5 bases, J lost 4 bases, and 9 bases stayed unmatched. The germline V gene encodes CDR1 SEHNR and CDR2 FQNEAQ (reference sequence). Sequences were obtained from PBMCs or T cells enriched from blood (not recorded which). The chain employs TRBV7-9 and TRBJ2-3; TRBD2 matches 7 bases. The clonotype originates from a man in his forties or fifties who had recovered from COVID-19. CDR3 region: CASSPTGGASDTQYF. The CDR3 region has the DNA TGTGCCAGCAGCCCGACGGGGGGTGCCTCAGATACGCAGTATTTT.